A single sample gave rise to the 17 T cell receptor beta chains below, sequenced in a study of yellow fever vaccine responses in identical twins. MiXCR was run by TCRdb on the RT-PCR reads, yielding one entry per CDR3 protein. The sample includes about 11,000 distinct CDR3 sequences, 77% of them seen just once. This sample comprised T cells from blood (PBMCs), unsorted or a sorted subset (not recorded which), obtained before or after yellow fever vaccination (not recorded which). The receptors here all came from a woman younger than 30 who received the yellow fever vaccine.

The V and J genes are TRBV4-1 and TRBJ2-1; TRBD1 aligns across 10 bases. V trimming: 5 bases; J trimming: 7 bases; junction bases outside the gene matches: 5. The germline CDR1 and CDR2 sequences are MGHRA and YSYEKL. CDR3 length equals 14 residues. The CDR3, as DNA: TGCGCCAGCAGCACCCGACAGGGGGCTAATGAGCAGTTCTTC. Translating it yields CASSTRQGANEQFF.

This clonotype was detected only a few times. This sequence joins TRBV15 and TRBJ1-5; no reliable D call. This CDR3 contains 14 residues. Trimming cost V 7 bases and J 2 bases, with 12 bases left between them. Looked up from germline, CDR1 is LNHNV and CDR2 is YYDKDF (reference sequence). CDR3 in amino acids: CATKRGRGNQPQHF. The CDR3 nucleotides are TGTGCCACCAAGCGGGGAAGGGGCAATCAGCCCCAGCATTTT.

The chain carries TRBV19 and TRBJ2-2; weak D call: TRBD1 (6 bases). Germline CDR1 and CDR2: LNHDA and SQIVND (reference sequence). V was trimmed by 7 bases and J by 4 bases, leaving 10 bases between them. The CDR3 covers 13 residues. The CDR3 sequence: CASTEDSTGELFF. For the CDR3, the DNA is TGTGCCAGTACGGAGGACAGCACCGGGGAGCTGTTTTTT.

There are a few counts of this clonotype. The gene calls are TRBV7-6 and TRBJ2-1; D not certain. CDR1 is SGHVS, CDR2 FNYEAQ, per germline. The ends were cut back, 1 base at V and 7 bases at J, with 5 bases in the middle. This CDR3 spans 12 amino acids. This CDR3 is CASSLVRNEQFF. CDR3 coding DNA: TGTGCCAGCAGCTTAGTTCGGAATGAGCAGTTCTTC.

Written as DNA, the CDR3 is TGTGCCAGCAGCTTAGCGCAGGGGGCCTACAATGAGCAGTTCTTC. Translating it yields CASSLAQGAYNEQFF. V and J are TRBV7-9 and TRBJ2-1; 7 bases fit TRBD1. Germline V gene data show CDR1 as SEHNR and CDR2 as FQNEAQ (reference sequence). The CDR3 length is 15 residues. The V and J ends lost 0 bases and 2 bases, in that order; junction bases with no gene match: 1.

This clonotype was detected a few times. V usage is TRBV11-1 and J usage is TRBJ1-6, with D perhaps TRBD1 (6 bases). Trimming shortened V by 1 base and J by 4 bases, and 11 bases separated the two germline ends. CDR1 and CDR2 (germline): SGHAT, FQDESV (reference sequence). This CDR3 is 16 amino acids long. CDR3 amino acids: CASSLVEGEYNSPLHF. The CDR3 bases are TGTGCCAGCAGCTTAGTAGAGGGGGAATATAATTCACCCCTCCACTTT.

The chain is built from TRBV13 and TRBJ2-3, with 7 bases matching TRBD2. J was trimmed by 7 bases and V by 5 bases; bases with no gene match: 18. CDR1 is PRHDT and CDR2 is FYEKMQ in the germline V gene (reference sequence). The CDR3 consists of 17 residues. For the CDR3, the DNA is TGTGCCAGCAGCATGACCTTCGCGGGACTATCGGGGAATACGCAGTATTTT. Encoded protein: CASSMTFAGLSGNTQYF.

The chain uses TRBV7-9 and TRBJ1-5, with D hard to call. V gave up 8 bases and J gave up 4 bases, with 9 bases separating them. CDR1 SEHNR and CDR2 FQNEAQ come from the germline V gene (reference sequence). This CDR3 is 12 amino acids long. CDR3 nucleotide sequence: TGTGCCAGCCAAGGCATTAATCAGCCCCAGCATTTT. It translates to CASQGINQPQHF.

This clonotype has just one count. The chain combines TRBV15 with TRBJ1-1; TRBD1 might be the D (5 bases). V was cut by 8 bases and J by 1 base, with 14 bases left in between. Germline CDR1 reads LNHNV; CDR2 reads YYDKDF (reference sequence). The CDR3 contains 14 residues. In DNA, the CDR3 is TGTGCCACCGGAACCGGGGCAGCGAACACTGAAGCTTTCTTT. This gives the protein CATGTGAANTEAFF.

This clonotype was seen just once. J is TRBJ2-7 and V is TRBV7-8; no reliable D call. From germline, CDR1 is SGHVS and CDR2 FQNEAQ. Trimming took off 0 bases at V and 3 bases at J, with 3 bases between the two ends. The length of the CDR3 is 12 residues. In DNA, the CDR3 is TGTGCCAGCAGCTTAGCGAACTACGAGCAGTACTTC. It encodes CASSLANYEQYF.

The chain uses TRBV5-6 and TRBJ2-7; D is unresolved. This CDR3 spans 12 amino acids. Between the trimmed V and J ends, which lost 2 bases and 3 bases, there was a span of 6 bases. Germline V CDR1 and CDR2: SGHDT, YYEEEE. CDR3 DNA: TGTGCCAGCAGCTTCGATCACTACGAGCAGTACTTC. The encoded protein is CASSFDHYEQYF.

In this sample, this clonotype turned up a few times. V is TRBV6-2 or TRBV6-3 and J is TRBJ2-3; D may match TRBD1 or TRBD2 (6 bases each). The CDR3 loop spans 16 amino acids. CDR1 is MNHEY, CDR2 SVGEGT, per germline. V lost 2 bases to trimming and J lost 4 bases, with 16 bases between them. The CDR3 coding sequence is TGTGCCAGCAGTTACCCTCGGGGGAAGGGGGCAGATACGCAGTATTTT. Translation gives CASSYPRGKGADTQYF.

The V gene is TRBV24-1, the J gene TRBJ1-1, with D tentatively TRBD1 (6 bases). The ends were cut back, 4 bases at V and 7 bases at J, with 12 bases in the middle. Germline loops: CDR1 KGHDR, CDR2 SFDVKD. The CDR3 length is 13 residues. The CDR3, as DNA: TGTGCCACCAGTGAGCCCGGACAGTTTGAAGCTTTCTTT. Its protein is CATSEPGQFEAFF.

The genes are TRBV11-2 and TRBJ2-1; D is unclear. The CDR3 spans 13 residues. The germline V and J ends were trimmed by 0 bases and 10 bases, with 10 bases remaining between them. Germline V gives CDR1 SGHAT, CDR2 FQNNGV. CDR3 region: CASSLDARFEQFF. CDR3 sequence (DNA): TGTGCCAGCAGCTTAGATGCCCGTTTCGAGCAGTTCTTC. Using reference TRBV11-2 and TRBJ2-1 for the parts outside the CDR3, the full variable domain is EAGVAQSPRYKIIEKRQSVAFWCNPISGHATLYWYQQILGQGPKLLIQFQNNGVVDDSQLPKDRFSAERLKGVDSTLKIQPAKLEDSAVYLCASSLDARFEQFFGPGTRLTVL.

The sample holds a few counts of this clonotype. The chain carries TRBV6-2 or TRBV6-3 and TRBJ1-2; 9 bases are a match to TRBD1. Germline V lookup: CDR1 MNHEY, CDR2 SVGEGT. V was pared by 2 bases and J by 5 bases, with 6 bases of the junction left unmatched. The CDR3 extends over 15 amino acids. This CDR3 reads CASSYGTGTLYGYTF. CDR3 in DNA: TGTGCCAGCAGTTACGGGACAGGGACGCTGTATGGCTACACCTTC.

V and J are TRBV2 and TRBJ2-7, with D perhaps being TRBD1 or TRBD2 (5 bases each). The germline V gene has CDR1 SNHLY and CDR2 FYNNEI. This CDR3 spans 13 amino acids. The V end was cut by 8 bases, the J end by 4 bases, with 15 bases between. The CDR3 reads CASPGRGRYEQYF. CDR3 nucleotide sequence: TGTGCCAGCCCGGGACGAGGGAGATACGAGCAGTACTTC.

This chain connects TRBV3-1 to TRBJ1-1; maybe TRBD1 (6 bases). Trimming removed 0 bases at V and 1 base at J, with 12 bases between. The germline gives CDR1 LGHDT, CDR2 YNNKEL (reference sequence). This CDR3 has 16 residues. DNA for the CDR3: TGTGCCAGCAGCCAAGATGGCACAGGGCCGAACACTGAAGCTTTCTTT. Translation gives CASSQDGTGPNTEAFF.